Listed below are T cell receptor beta chains from one sample, sequenced in a study of regulatory T cells in long-lasting Graves disease. TCRdb ran MiXCR on the multiplex PCR reads and lists one entry per CDR3 protein. The data show around 500,000 distinct CDR3 sequences, about 16% seen once. These same records also appear under a second study, on T cells in Graves' hyperthyroidism and ophthalmopathy.

The sample in question was peripheral blood mononuclear cells (PBMCs), obtained at new diagnosis, from a patient treated with antithyroid drugs. The receptors stem from a woman aged 40 to 65 with Graves disease. CDR3s include the opening cysteine and the closing phenylalanine or tryptophan. The order of the fields is J gene, clone size, V gene, D gene, CDR3 DNA, CDR3 protein. A D gene is named only where the DNA matches it firmly. Rows give clone size only sometimes, using once, few, many, or a class for an expanded clone.

j_gene: TRBJ2-1; abundance: many; v_gene: TRBV2; d_gene: TRBD2; CDR3nt: TGTGCCAGCAGGGAGAGCGGGGGGGCGAGCTCCTACAATGAGCAGTTCTTC; CDR3aa: CASRESGGASSYNEQFF
j_gene: TRBJ2-5; abundance: few; v_gene: TRBV20-1; d_gene: NA; CDR3nt: TGCAGTGCTAGTAGCGTGGGGACCAAGGGAGAGACCCAGTACTTC; CDR3aa: CSASSVGTKGETQYF
j_gene: TRBJ2-4; abundance: NA; v_gene: TRBV7-9; d_gene: NA; CDR3nt: TGTGCCAGCAGGCCGGCAGGGGACGACCGTGGAGCCAAAAACATTCAGTACTTC; CDR3aa: CASRPAGDDRGAKNIQYF
j_gene: TRBJ2-3; abundance: many; v_gene: TRBV7-9; d_gene: NA; CDR3nt: TGTGCCAGCAGCTTAGGCTTTGATTCAGTTGGTAGCACAGATACGCAGTATTTT; CDR3aa: CASSLGFDSVGSTDTQYF
j_gene: TRBJ2-4; abundance: NA; v_gene: TRBV28; d_gene: NA; CDR3nt: TGTGCCAGCAGTTTAGGGGTGGCCATTCAGTACTTC; CDR3aa: CASSLGVAIQYF
j_gene: TRBJ2-1; abundance: many; v_gene: TRBV12-3/TRBV12-4; d_gene: NA; CDR3nt: TGTGCCAGCAGTGCCGACAGGAGTGGTGAGCAGTTCTTC; CDR3aa: CASSADRSGEQFF
j_gene: TRBJ2-2; abundance: NA; v_gene: TRBV5-1; d_gene: NA; CDR3nt: TGCGCCAGCAGCGCCAGGGACACCGGGGAGCTGTTTTTT; CDR3aa: CASSARDTGELFF
j_gene: TRBJ1-2; abundance: NA; v_gene: TRBV6-2/TRBV6-3; d_gene: NA; CDR3nt: TGTGCCAGCAGTACGGCCCCCTCGTCCGGGATTTACGGCTACACCTTC; CDR3aa: CASSTAPSSGIYGYTF
j_gene: TRBJ1-1; abundance: few; v_gene: TRBV12-3/TRBV12-4; d_gene: NA; CDR3nt: TGTGCCAGCAGTTTTGGCAGGCTAGTGAACACTGAAGCTTTCTTT; CDR3aa: CASSFGRLVNTEAFF
j_gene: TRBJ1-1; abundance: many; v_gene: TRBV7-9; d_gene: NA; CDR3nt: TGTGCCAGCAGCTTCGACCCAAACACTGAAGCTTTCTTT; CDR3aa: CASSFDPNTEAFF
j_gene: TRBJ1-4; abundance: many; v_gene: TRBV7-9; d_gene: NA; CDR3nt: TGTGCCAGCAGCCCCCATATAGCGCGTCCGGAGGATGCAACTAATGAAAAACTGTTTTTT; CDR3aa: CASSPHIARPEDATNEKLFF
j_gene: TRBJ2-5; abundance: few; v_gene: TRBV6-2/TRBV6-3; d_gene: NA; CDR3nt: TGTGCCAGCAGTTCCCCTCTGGCGGGGCGAGAGACCCAGTACTTC; CDR3aa: CASSSPLAGRETQYF
j_gene: TRBJ2-1; abundance: many; v_gene: TRBV5-6; d_gene: NA; CDR3nt: TGTGCCAGCAGCCGCGGCGGGACAGACTTGAATGAGCAGTTCTTC; CDR3aa: CASSRGGTDLNEQFF
j_gene: TRBJ1-5; abundance: NA; v_gene: TRBV7-9; d_gene: NA; CDR3nt: TGTGCCAGCAGCACGACAGACGGCAATCAGCCCCAGCATTTT; CDR3aa: CASSTTDGNQPQHF
j_gene: TRBJ1-4; abundance: many; v_gene: TRBV12-3/TRBV12-4; d_gene: NA; CDR3nt: TGTGCCAGCAGGGGGCCTAATGAAAAACTGTTTTTT; CDR3aa: CASRGPNEKLFF
j_gene: TRBJ2-5; abundance: many; v_gene: TRBV12-3/TRBV12-4; d_gene: NA; CDR3nt: TGTGCCAGCAGTTTTCGTGGGGGGTCGTACGAGACCCAGTACTTC; CDR3aa: CASSFRGGSYETQYF
j_gene: TRBJ1-4; abundance: many; v_gene: TRBV2; d_gene: NA; CDR3nt: TGTGCCAGCAGGGCCAATGAAAAACTGTTTTTT; CDR3aa: CASRANEKLFF
j_gene: TRBJ2-1; abundance: NA; v_gene: TRBV15; d_gene: TRBD2; CDR3nt: TGTGCCACCAGCAGAGATCTAGGACTAGACAATGAGCAGTTCTTC; CDR3aa: CATSRDLGLDNEQFF